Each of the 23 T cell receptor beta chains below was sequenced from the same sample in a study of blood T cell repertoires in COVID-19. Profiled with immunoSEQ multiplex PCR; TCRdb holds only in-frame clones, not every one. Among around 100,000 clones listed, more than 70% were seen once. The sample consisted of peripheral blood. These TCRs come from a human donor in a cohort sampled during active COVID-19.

In nucleotides, the CDR3 is TGTGCCAGTACCGAGGTATTCTCGGGGACTGAAGCTTTCTTT. The encoded protein is CASTEVFSGTEAFF. The genes are TRBV19 and TRBJ1-1; D is uncertain. This CDR3 spans 14 amino acids. Deletions cut 7 bases from V and 5 bases from J, with 17 bases between. The germline gives CDR1 LNHDA, CDR2 SQIVND (reference sequence).

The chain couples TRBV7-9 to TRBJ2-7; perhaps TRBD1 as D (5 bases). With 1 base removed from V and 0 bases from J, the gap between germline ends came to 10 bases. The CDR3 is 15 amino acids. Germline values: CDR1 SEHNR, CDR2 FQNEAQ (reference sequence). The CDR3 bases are TGTGCCAGCAGCTTAGGACAGACACTCTCCTACGAGCAGTACTTC. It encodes CASSLGQTLSYEQYF.

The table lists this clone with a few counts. The CDR3 DNA is TGCGCCAGCAGTGGGAATAGCGGCTACAATGAGCAGTTCTTC. Translated: CASSGNSGYNEQFF. The V call is TRBV5-1, the J call TRBJ2-1; possibly TRBD2 for D (6 bases). V was clipped by 5 bases and J by 3 bases, with 12 bases between them. This CDR3 region has 14 residues. Germline CDR1 is SGHRS and CDR2 is YFSETQ.

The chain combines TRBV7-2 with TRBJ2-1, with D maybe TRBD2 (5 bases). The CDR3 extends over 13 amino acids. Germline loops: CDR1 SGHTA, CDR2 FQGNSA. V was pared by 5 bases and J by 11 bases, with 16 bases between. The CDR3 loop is CASSPRPPGKQFF. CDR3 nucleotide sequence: TGTGCCAGCAGCCCCCGGCCGCCGGGGAAGCAGTTCTTC.

CDR3 in DNA: TGTGCCAGCAACCCCGGGACAGGGGGTGCACTTCAGCCCCAGCATTTT. Translating it yields CASNPGTGGALQPQHF. The rearrangement links TRBV6-2 or TRBV6-3 to TRBJ1-5, with 11 bases that match TRBD1. The germline V gene has CDR1 MNHEY and CDR2 SVGEGT. After removal of 7 bases from V and 6 bases from J, the junction contained 11 bases not matched to a gene. The CDR3 is made up of 16 amino acids.

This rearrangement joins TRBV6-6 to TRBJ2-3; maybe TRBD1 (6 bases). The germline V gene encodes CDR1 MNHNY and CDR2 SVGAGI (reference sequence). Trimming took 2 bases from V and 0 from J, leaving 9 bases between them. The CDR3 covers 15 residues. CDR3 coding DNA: TGTGCCAGCAGTTACCCAGGGGCTAGCACAGATACGCAGTATTTT. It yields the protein CASSYPGASTDTQYF.

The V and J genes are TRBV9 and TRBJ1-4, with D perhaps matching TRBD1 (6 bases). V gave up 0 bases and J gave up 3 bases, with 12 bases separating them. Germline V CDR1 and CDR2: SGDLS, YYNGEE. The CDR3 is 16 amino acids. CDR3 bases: TGTGCCAGCAGCGTAGGGACAGACCTGCCTAATGAAAAACTGTTTTTT. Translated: CASSVGTDLPNEKLFF.

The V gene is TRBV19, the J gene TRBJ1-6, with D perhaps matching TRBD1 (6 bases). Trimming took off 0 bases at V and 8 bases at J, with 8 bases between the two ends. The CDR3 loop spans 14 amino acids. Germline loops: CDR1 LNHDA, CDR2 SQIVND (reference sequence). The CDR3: CASSIEAGDSPLHF. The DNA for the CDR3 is TGTGCCAGTAGTATAGAGGCAGGGGATTCACCCCTCCACTTT.

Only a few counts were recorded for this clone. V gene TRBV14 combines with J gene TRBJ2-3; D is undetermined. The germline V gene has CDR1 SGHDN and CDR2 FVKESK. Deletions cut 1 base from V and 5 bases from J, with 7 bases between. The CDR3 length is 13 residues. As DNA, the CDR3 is TGTGCCAGCAGCCAAGGTCATTTAGATACGCAGTATTTT. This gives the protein CASSQGHLDTQYF.

In DNA, the CDR3 is TGTGCCAGCAGCCAATACAATGAGCAGTTCTTC. This sequence encodes CASSQYNEQFF. This chain links TRBV5-4 with TRBJ2-1, with D hard to call. The CDR3 spans 11 residues. With 4 bases removed from V and 4 bases from J, the gap between germline ends came to 3 bases. The germline V gene encodes CDR1 SGHNT and CDR2 YYREEE (reference sequence).

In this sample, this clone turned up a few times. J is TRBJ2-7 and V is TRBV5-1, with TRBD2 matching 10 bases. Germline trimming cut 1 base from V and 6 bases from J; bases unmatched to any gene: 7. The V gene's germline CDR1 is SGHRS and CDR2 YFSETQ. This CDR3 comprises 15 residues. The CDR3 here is CASSLSLAGVSEQYF. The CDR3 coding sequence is TGCGCCAGCAGCTTGTCGCTAGCGGGAGTCTCCGAGCAGTACTTC.

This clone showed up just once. The CDR3 region is CASRDSNSPLHF. In DNA form, the CDR3 reads TGTGCCAGCCGGGACAGTAATTCACCCCTCCACTTT. The chain is built from TRBV2 and TRBJ1-6, with 7 bases matching TRBD1. The CDR3 totals 12 residues. Per germline, CDR1 SNHLY and CDR2 FYNNEI. The trim removed 8 bases at V and 6 bases at J, leaving 1 base unmatched.

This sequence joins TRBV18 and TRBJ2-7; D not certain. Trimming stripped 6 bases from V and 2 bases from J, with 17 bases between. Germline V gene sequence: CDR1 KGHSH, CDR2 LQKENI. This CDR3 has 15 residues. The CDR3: CASSLLDTSAYEQYF. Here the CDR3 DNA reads TGTGCCAGCTCCCTCCTCGACACATCTGCCTACGAGCAGTACTTC. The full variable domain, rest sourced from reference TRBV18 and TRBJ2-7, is NAGVMQNPRHLVRRRGQEARLRCSPMKGHSHVYWYRQLPEEGLKFMVYLQKENIIDESGMPKERFSAEFPKEGPSILRIQQVVRGDSAAYFCASSLLDTSAYEQYFGPGTRLTVT.

In DNA, the CDR3 is TGTGCCAGCACGTTAGACAGGAACAATCAGCCCCAGCATTTT. Amino acid sequence: CASTLDRNNQPQHF. The V and J genes are TRBV2 and TRBJ1-5; TRBD1 might be the D (6 bases). This CDR3 spans 14 amino acids. The germline CDR1 and CDR2 sequences are SNHLY and FYNNEI. The V and J ends lost 7 bases and 3 bases respectively, with 13 bases between them.

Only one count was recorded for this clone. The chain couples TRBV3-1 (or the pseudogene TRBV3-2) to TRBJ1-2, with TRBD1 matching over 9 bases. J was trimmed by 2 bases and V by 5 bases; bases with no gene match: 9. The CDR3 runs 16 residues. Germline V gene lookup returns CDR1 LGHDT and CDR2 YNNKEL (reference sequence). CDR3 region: CASSLDRGGYNYGYTF. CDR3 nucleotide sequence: TGTGCCAGCAGCTTAGACAGGGGGGGGTACAACTATGGCTACACCTTC.

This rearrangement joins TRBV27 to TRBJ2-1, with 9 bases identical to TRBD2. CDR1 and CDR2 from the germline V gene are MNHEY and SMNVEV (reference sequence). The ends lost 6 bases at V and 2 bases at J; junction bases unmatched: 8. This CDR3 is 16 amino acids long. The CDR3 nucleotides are TGTGCCAGCAGGAAGCTAGCGGGACCCACCTACAATGAGCAGTTCTTC. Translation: CASRKLAGPTYNEQFF.

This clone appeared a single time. The CDR3 is CASSSTGSGLGTIYF. CDR3 nucleotide sequence: TGCGCCAGCAGCTCGACAGGGAGCGGTTTGGGCACCATATATTTT. V and J are TRBV5-1 and TRBJ1-3; 7 bases align to TRBD1. V lost 3 bases and J lost 9; bases outside the gene matches: 12. This CDR3 comprises 15 residues. Germline V gene lookup returns CDR1 SGHRS and CDR2 YFSETQ.

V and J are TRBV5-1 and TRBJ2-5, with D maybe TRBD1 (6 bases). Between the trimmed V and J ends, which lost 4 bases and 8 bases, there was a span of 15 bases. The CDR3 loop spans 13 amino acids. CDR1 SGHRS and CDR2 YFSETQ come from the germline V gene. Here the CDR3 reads CASSNRATETQYF. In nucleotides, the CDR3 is TGCGCCAGCAGCAACAGGGCCACAGAAACCCAGTACTTC.

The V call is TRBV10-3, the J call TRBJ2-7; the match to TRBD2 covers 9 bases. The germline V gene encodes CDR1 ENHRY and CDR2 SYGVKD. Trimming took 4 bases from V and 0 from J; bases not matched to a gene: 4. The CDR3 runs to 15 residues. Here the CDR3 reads CAISASGMYSYEQYF. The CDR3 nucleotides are TGTGCCATCAGTGCTAGCGGGATGTACTCCTACGAGCAGTACTTC.

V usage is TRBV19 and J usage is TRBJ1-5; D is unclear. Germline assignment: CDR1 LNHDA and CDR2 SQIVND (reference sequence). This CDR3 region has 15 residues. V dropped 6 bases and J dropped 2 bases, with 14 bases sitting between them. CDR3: CASSLDYNGNQPQHF. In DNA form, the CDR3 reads TGTGCCAGTAGCCTCGACTATAATGGCAATCAGCCCCAGCATTTT.

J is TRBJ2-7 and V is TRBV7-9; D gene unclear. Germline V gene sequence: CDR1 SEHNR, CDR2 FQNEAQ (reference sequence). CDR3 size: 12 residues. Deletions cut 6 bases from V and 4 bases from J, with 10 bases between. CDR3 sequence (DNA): TGTGCCAGCAGTCCACAAAGTTACGAGCAGTACTTC. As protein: CASSPQSYEQYF.

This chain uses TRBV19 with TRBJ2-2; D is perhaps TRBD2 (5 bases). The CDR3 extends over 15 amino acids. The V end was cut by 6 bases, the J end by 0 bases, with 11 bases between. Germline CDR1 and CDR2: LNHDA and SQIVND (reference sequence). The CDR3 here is CASRREHANTGELFF. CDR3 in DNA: TGTGCCAGTAGAAGGGAGCACGCGAACACCGGGGAGCTGTTTTTT.

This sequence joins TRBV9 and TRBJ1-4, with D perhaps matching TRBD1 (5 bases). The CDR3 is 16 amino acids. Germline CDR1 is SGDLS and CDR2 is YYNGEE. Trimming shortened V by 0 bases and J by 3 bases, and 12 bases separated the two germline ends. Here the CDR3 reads CASSVGAAGANEKLFF. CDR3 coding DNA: TGTGCCAGCAGCGTAGGGGCCGCGGGGGCTAATGAAAAACTGTTTTTT.